This T cell receptor beta chain was documented in a study of early T cells in non-severe SARS-CoV-2 infection. Study-level information: Unsorted whole-blood RNA was sequenced in bulk, leaving chains unpaired.

TCRdb passed the 5' RACE reads through MiXCR, listing each CDR3 protein once. Counted here are approximately 100,000 distinct CDR3 sequences, 11% to 15% occurring once; the ten biggest clones make up under 7.5%. This clonotype was picked up a small number of times. Germline-derived CDR1 and CDR2 are SEHNR and FQNEAQ (reference sequence). This CDR3 is built from 16 residues. Trimming pared 5 bases from V and 1 base from J, leaving 17 bases between. What was sequenced was whole blood. The V call is TRBV7-9, the J call TRBJ1-1; no clear D gene. This receptor was identified in an adult who was a healthcare worker with PCR-confirmed SARS-CoV-2 infection or an uninfected control (not recorded which). CDR3 nucleotides: TGTGCCAGCAGCCCTCTAAAGACGGCCCCGAACACTGAAGCTTTCTTT. Amino acids: CASSPLKTAPNTEAFF.